The 13 T cell receptor beta chains presented below share a single source sample, sequenced in a study of control samples from healthy donors and cancer patients (TCRdb year 2020). Library method: the immunoSEQ multiplex PCR assay. Sourced from immuneACCESS, this table was stored by TCRdb with only in-frame sequences that have V and J called. A share of the clones is absent; for the studies checked, an unresolved V gene accounts for under half, and the remainder has no known explanation. The sample records about 55,000 clones, 90% to 97% of which are singletons. Roughly 1.1% of the sample comes from the top ten. Material: blood. The receptors derive from a woman aged 18-29 years in good health.

As regards this clone: Different DNA sequences within this sample yield the same CDR3. The rearrangement uses TRBV5-1 and TRBJ1-1; D is perhaps TRBD1 (5 bases). The CDR3 is made up of 13 amino acids. The V end was cut by 0 bases, the J end by 5 bases, with 8 bases between. Germline loops: CDR1 SGHRS, CDR2 YFSETQ. The CDR3 spells CASSLGGFTEAFF. The CDR3 nucleotides read TGCGCCAGCAGCTTGGGGGGCTTTACTGAAGCTTTCTTT.

The V gene is TRBV5-4, the J gene TRBJ2-3, with 10 bases aligning to TRBD2. V trimming: 3 bases; J trimming: 3 bases; junction bases outside the gene matches: 19. The germline gives CDR1 SGHNT, CDR2 YYREEE (reference sequence). This CDR3 spans 20 amino acids. The DNA of the CDR3 is TGTGCCAGCAGCTCTGAACCGGGACTAGCGCGACTCGGTGGGACAGATACGCAGTATTTT. This codes for CASSSEPGLARLGGTDTQYF.

The gene calls are TRBV27 and TRBJ1-1, with 8 bases aligning to TRBD1. This CDR3 region has 16 residues. V was pared by 4 bases and J by 2 bases, with 9 bases of the junction left unmatched. The germline gives CDR1 MNHEY, CDR2 SMNVEV (reference sequence). Here the CDR3 DNA reads TGTGCCAGCAGTTACGGACAGGGAGGGATTAACACTGAAGCTTTCTTT. As protein: CASSYGQGGINTEAFF.

This chain connects TRBV5-4 to TRBJ1-2; 11 bases are shared with TRBD1. The CDR3 has 14 amino acids. The germline V gene encodes CDR1 SGHNT and CDR2 YYREEE (reference sequence). The V segment lost 2 bases and the J segment 4 bases; nucleotides outside the gene matches: 1. The CDR3 DNA reads TGTGCCAGCAGCTTCGGGACAGGGGGCTATGGCTACACCTTC. This translates into CASSFGTGGYGYTF.

This chain connects TRBV6-5 to TRBJ2-7, with D perhaps TRBD1 (6 bases). Per germline, CDR1 MNHEY and CDR2 SVGAGI. The V end lost 2 bases, the J end lost 2 bases, and 13 bases lay between the germline ends. This CDR3 contains 15 residues. Here the CDR3 reads CASSYAGRGTYEQYF. In nucleotides, the CDR3 is TGTGCCAGCAGTTACGCAGGAAGGGGGACCTACGAGCAGTACTTC.

This chain joins TRBV2 and TRBJ2-2; TRBD2 matches 7 bases. The CDR3 has 15 amino acids. With V trimmed by 5 bases and J by 5 bases, 8 bases remained unmatched. Germline CDR1 is SNHLY and CDR2 is FYNNEI. The CDR3 spells CASSRERGDTGELFF. CDR3 coding DNA: TGTGCCAGCAGTCGGGAACGGGGGGATACCGGGGAGCTGTTTTTT.

The chain links TRBV6-2 or TRBV6-3 to TRBJ1-1; TRBD1 is a possible D gene (6 bases). The CDR3 spans 14 residues. Trimming stripped 0 bases from V and 10 bases from J, with 15 bases between. Germline V gene sequence: CDR1 MNHEY, CDR2 SVGEGT. CDR3 sequence (DNA): TGTGCCAGCAGTTACTCGATGGAAGGAGGGGGAGCTTTCTTT. This gives the protein CASSYSMEGGGAFF.

The chain uses TRBV6-5 and TRBJ2-7, with D unresolved. The germline CDR1 and CDR2 sequences are MNHEY and SVGAGI. This CDR3 comprises 11 residues. V was shortened by 10 bases and J by 0 bases, with 7 bases between the two germline ends. The CDR3 DNA reads as TGTGCCACTCGTAGCTCCTACGAGCAGTACTTC. Its protein product is CATRSSYEQYF.

This clone was detected once. The gene calls are TRBV7-9 and TRBJ2-1; 8 bases are a match to TRBD2. This CDR3 is 15 amino acids long. Germline assignment: CDR1 SEHNR and CDR2 FQNEAQ (reference sequence). Trimming removed 5 bases from V and 4 bases from J; junction bases left unmatched: 7. The CDR3 reads CASSHGLAGYNEQFF. As DNA, the CDR3 is TGTGCCAGCAGCCATGGTCTAGCGGGTTACAATGAGCAGTTCTTC.

V usage is TRBV2 and J usage is TRBJ2-3, with 7 nucleotides matching TRBD1. J gave up 3 bases and V 6 bases, and 9 bases lay outside the gene matches. CDR1 and CDR2 (germline): SNHLY, FYNNEI. The CDR3 runs to 15 residues. The CDR3 DNA reads TGTGCCAGCAGGGTCGACAGGGAAGCGACAGATACGCAGTATTTT. It translates to CASRVDREATDTQYF. The variable domain in full, with the rest retrieved from reference TRBV2 and TRBJ2-3, is EPEVTQTPSHQVTQMGQEVILRCVPISNHLYFYWYRQILGQKVEFLVSFYNNEISEKSEIFDDQFSVERPDGSNFTLKIRSTKLEDSAMYFCASRVDREATDTQYFGPGTRLTVL.

The V gene is TRBV27, the J gene TRBJ1-2; 7 bases match TRBD1. The CDR3 length is 15 residues. Trimming at V came to 7 bases and at J to 3 bases, leaving 11 bases not matched to a gene. Germline values: CDR1 MNHEY, CDR2 SMNVEV (reference sequence). Here the CDR3 DNA reads TGTGCCAGCACCCCCCACGGGGGACAGCACTATGGCTACACCTTC. Encoded protein: CASTPHGGQHYGYTF.

The rearrangement links TRBV15 to TRBJ1-6, with D perhaps TRBD1 (5 bases). The germline V gene encodes CDR1 LNHNV and CDR2 YYDKDF (reference sequence). The V end was cut by 1 base, the J end by 5 bases, with 9 bases between. This CDR3 is built from 15 residues. DNA of the CDR3: TGTGCCACCAGCAGAGGACAGCCGAATAATTCACCCCTCCACTTT. This encodes CATSRGQPNNSPLHF.

This clone was detected only once. The chain recombines TRBV3-1 (or the pseudogene TRBV3-2) with TRBJ2-2, with a possible D match to TRBD2 (5 bases). Germline V gene lookup returns CDR1 LGHDT and CDR2 YNNKEL (reference sequence). The CDR3 totals 13 residues. V lost 1 base and J lost 5, with 5 bases in between. Here the CDR3 DNA reads TGTGCCAGCAGCCAAGCGGGAACCGGGGAGCTGTTTTTT. As protein: CASSQAGTGELFF.